This T cell receptor (beta chain) was identified in a study of blood T cells in healthy people across ages. Primed by a sample-barcoded 5' primer and a J-beta primer mix, a second PCR proceeded for 7 to 11 cycles. Every cDNA molecule carried a tag from a template-switch adaptor bearing 12 random nucleotides. A single record per CDR3 protein comes from TCRdb applying MiXCR to the 5' RACE reads. The table has approximately 880,000 distinct CDR3 sequences, roughly 50% seen once. Germline V gene lookup returns CDR1 ENHRY and CDR2 SYGVKD. CDR3 length: 15 amino acids. Germline trimming cut 3 bases from V and 5 bases from J; bases unmatched to any gene: 7.

This chain links TRBV10-3 with TRBJ2-3; TRBD2 matches at 8 bases. This TCR came from a man in his thirties or forties in good health. Material for sequencing was blood. CDR3 in DNA: TGTGCCATCAGTGAAGAGCGGGGGACGAAAGATACGCAGTATTTT. Amino acid sequence: CAISEERGTKDTQYF.